This note documents a single T cell receptor (beta chain) sequence. The data originate from a study of OX40 agonist ivuxolimab in advanced cancers. Produced via immunoSEQ multiplex PCR; TCRdb's table is partial and in-frame only. The sample lists roughly 29,000 clones, approximately 90% occurring once. Trimming took 2 bases from V and 4 from J; bases not matched to a gene: 3. The CDR3 extends over 14 amino acids. The germline V gene has CDR1 MNHEY and CDR2 SVGAGI. The clonotype comes from an adult with an advanced solid tumor such as melanoma, head and neck, liver or kidney cancer. V is TRBV6-5 and J is TRBJ1-2, with 8 bases aligning to TRBD1. The starting material was CD4+ or CD8+ T cells sorted from blood, obtained in a trial of the OX40 agonist ivuxolimab. The CDR3 nucleotides are TGTGCCAGCAGTTACGGGACAGGATTCTATGGCTACACCTTC. It codes for CASSYGTGFYGYTF.